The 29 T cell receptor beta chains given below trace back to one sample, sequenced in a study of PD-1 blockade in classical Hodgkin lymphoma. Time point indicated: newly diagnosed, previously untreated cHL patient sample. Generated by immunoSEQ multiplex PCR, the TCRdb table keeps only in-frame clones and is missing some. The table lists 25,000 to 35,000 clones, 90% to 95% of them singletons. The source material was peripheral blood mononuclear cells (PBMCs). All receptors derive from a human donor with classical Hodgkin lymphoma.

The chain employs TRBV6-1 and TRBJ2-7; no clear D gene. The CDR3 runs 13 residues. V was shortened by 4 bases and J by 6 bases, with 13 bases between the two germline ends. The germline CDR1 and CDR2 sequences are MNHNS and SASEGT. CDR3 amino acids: CASSVSRTAEQYF. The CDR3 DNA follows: TGTGCCAGCAGTGTGTCTAGGACGGCCGAGCAGTACTTC.

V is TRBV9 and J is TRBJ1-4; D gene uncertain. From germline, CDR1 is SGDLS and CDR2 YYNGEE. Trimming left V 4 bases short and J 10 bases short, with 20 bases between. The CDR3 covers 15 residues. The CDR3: CASSPRDTYQGKLFF. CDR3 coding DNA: TGTGCCAGCAGCCCGCGGGATACCTATCAAGGAAAACTGTTTTTT.

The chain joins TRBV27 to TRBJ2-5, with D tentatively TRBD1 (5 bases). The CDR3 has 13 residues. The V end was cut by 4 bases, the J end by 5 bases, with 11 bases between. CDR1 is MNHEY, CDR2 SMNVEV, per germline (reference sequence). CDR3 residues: CASSSRGRETQYF. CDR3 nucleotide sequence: TGTGCCAGCAGTTCTAGGGGTCGTGAGACCCAGTACTTC.

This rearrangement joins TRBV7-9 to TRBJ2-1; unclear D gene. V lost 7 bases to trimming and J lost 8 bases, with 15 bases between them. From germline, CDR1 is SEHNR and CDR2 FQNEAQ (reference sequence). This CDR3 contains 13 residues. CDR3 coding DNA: TGTGCCAGCACCTACGCCGGTATCGATGAGCAGTTCTTC. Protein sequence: CASTYAGIDEQFF.

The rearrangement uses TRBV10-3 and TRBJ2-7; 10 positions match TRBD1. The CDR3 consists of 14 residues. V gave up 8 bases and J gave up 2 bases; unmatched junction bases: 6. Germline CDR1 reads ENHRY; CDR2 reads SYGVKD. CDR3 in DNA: TGTGCCATCTCGGGACAGGGGCGTCCCTACGAGCAGTACTTC. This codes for CAISGQGRPYEQYF.

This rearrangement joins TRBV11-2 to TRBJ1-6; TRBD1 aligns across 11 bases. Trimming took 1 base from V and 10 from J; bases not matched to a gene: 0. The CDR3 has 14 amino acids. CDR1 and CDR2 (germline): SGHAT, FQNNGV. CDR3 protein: CASSLGTGGSPLHF. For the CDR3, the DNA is TGTGCCAGCAGCTTAGGGACAGGGGGCTCACCCCTCCACTTT.

The CDR3: CASIDSGAETQYF. The CDR3 nucleotides are TGTGCCAGCATAGACTCCGGCGCAGAGACCCAGTACTTC. The rearrangement joins TRBV28 to TRBJ2-5, with D unresolved. This CDR3 is 13 amino acids long. V was trimmed by 7 bases and J by 4 bases, leaving 13 bases between them. CDR1 and CDR2 from the germline V gene are MDHEN and SYDVKM.

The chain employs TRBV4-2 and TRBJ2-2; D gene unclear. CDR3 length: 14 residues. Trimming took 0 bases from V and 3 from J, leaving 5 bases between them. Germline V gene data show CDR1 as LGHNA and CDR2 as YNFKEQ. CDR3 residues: CASSQDLDTGELFF. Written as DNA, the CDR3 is TGTGCCAGCAGCCAAGATCTGGACACCGGGGAGCTGTTTTTT.

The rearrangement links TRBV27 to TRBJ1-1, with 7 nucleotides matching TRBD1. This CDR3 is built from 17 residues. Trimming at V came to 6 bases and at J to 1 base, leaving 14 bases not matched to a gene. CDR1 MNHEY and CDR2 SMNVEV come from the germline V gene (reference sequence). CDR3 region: CASSLRNRGRANTEAFF. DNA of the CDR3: TGTGCCAGCAGCCTGAGAAACAGGGGAAGGGCGAACACTGAAGCTTTCTTT.

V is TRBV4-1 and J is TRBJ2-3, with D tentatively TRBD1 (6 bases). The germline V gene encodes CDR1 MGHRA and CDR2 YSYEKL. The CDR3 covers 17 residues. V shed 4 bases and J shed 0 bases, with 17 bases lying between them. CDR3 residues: CASSRLQGTGSTDTQYF. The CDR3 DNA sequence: TGCGCCAGCAGCCGACTACAGGGTACGGGAAGCACAGATACGCAGTATTTT.

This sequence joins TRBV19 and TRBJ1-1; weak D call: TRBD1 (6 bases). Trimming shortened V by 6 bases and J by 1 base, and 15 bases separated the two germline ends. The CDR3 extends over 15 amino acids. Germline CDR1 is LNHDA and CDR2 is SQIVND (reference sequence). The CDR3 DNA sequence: TGTGCCAGTAGCCTTTCCGGGACACAGAACACTGAAGCTTTCTTT. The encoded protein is CASSLSGTQNTEAFF.

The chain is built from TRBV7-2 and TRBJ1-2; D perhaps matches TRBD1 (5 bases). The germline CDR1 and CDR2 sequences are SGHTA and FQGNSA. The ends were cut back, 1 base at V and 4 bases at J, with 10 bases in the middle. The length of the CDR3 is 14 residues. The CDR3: CASSLGVGVYGYTF. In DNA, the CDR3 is TGTGCCAGCAGCTTAGGCGTAGGGGTCTATGGCTACACCTTC. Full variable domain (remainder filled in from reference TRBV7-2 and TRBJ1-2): GAGVSQSPSNKVTEKGKDVELRCDPISGHTALYWYRQSLGQGLEFLIYFQGNSAPDKSGLPSDRFSAERTGGSVSTLTIQRTQQEDSAVYLCASSLGVGVYGYTFGSGTRLTVV.

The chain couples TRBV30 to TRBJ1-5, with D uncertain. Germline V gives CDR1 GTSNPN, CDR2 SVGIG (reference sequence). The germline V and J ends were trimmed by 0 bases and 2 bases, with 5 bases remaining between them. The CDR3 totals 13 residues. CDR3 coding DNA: TGTGCCTGGAGTGTGAGAGGCAATCAGCCCCAGCATTTT. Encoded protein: CAWSVRGNQPQHF.

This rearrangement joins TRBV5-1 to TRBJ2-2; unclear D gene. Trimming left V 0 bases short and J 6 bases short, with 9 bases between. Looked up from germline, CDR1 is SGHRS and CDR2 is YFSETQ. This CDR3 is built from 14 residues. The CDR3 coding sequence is TGCGCCAGCAGCTTGGTCGTGGAAGCCGGGGAGCTGTTTTTT. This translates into CASSLVVEAGELFF.

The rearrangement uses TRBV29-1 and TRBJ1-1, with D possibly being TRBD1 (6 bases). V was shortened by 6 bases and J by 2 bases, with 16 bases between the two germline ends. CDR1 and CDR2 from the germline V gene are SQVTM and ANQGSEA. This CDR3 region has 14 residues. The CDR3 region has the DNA TGCAGCGTAGGGCTGGGAGGGGGTAACACTGAAGCTTTCTTT. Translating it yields CSVGLGGGNTEAFF.

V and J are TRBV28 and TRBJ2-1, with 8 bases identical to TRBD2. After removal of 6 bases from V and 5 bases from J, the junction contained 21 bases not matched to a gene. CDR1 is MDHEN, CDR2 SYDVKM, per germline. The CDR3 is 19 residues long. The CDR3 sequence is CASRRVFISAGEADNEQFF. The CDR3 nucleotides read TGTGCCAGCAGACGAGTTTTCATATCAGCGGGAGAGGCGGACAATGAGCAGTTCTTC. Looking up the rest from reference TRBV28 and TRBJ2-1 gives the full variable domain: DVKVTQSSRYLVKRTGEKVFLECVQDMDHENMFWYRQDPGLGLRLIYFSYDVKMKEKGDIPEGYSVSREKKERFSLILESASTNQTSMYLCASRRVFISAGEADNEQFFGPGTRLTVL.

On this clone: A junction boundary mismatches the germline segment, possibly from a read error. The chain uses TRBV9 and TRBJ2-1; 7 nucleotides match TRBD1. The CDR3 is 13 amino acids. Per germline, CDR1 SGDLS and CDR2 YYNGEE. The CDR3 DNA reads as TGTGCCAGCACCGTAGGGGGCCAAAATGAGCAGTTCTTC. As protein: CASTVGGQNEQFF.

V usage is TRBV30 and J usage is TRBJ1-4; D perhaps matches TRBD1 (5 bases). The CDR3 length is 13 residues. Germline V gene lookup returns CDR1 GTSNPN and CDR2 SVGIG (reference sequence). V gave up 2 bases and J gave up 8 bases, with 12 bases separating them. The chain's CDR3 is CAWSRGEGEKLFF. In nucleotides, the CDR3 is TGTGCCTGGAGTAGGGGTGAGGGCGAAAAACTGTTTTTT.

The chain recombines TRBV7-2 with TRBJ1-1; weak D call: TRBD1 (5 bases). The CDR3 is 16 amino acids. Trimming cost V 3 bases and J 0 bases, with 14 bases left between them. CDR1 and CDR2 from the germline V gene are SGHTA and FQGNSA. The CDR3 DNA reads TGTGCCAGCAGCTTCGACAGCCACAGAGTGAACACTGAAGCTTTCTTT. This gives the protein CASSFDSHRVNTEAFF.

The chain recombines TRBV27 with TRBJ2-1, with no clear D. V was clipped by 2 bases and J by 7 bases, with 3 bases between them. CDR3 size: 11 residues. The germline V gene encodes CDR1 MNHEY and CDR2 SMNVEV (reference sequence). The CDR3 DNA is TGTGCCAGCAGTTTAGGGAATGAGCAGTTCTTC. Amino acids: CASSLGNEQFF.

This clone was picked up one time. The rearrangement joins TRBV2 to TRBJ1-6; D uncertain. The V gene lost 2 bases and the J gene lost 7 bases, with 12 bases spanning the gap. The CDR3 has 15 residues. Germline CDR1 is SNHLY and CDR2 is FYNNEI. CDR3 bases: TGTGCCAGCAGTGAACTATTGATTCCAAATTCACCCCTCCACTTT. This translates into CASSELLIPNSPLHF.

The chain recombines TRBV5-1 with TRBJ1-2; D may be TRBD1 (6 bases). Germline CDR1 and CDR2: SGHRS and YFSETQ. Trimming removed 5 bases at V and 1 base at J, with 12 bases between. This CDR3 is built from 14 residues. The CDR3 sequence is CASRKGQLNYGYTF. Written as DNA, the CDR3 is TGCGCCAGCAGGAAGGGACAACTTAACTATGGCTACACCTTC.

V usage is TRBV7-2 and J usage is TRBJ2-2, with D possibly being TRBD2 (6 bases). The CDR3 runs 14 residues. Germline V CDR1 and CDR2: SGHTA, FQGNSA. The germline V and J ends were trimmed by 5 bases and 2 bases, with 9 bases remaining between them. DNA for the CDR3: TGTGCCAGCAGCCGCGGGATTAACACCGGGGAGCTGTTTTTT. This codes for CASSRGINTGELFF.

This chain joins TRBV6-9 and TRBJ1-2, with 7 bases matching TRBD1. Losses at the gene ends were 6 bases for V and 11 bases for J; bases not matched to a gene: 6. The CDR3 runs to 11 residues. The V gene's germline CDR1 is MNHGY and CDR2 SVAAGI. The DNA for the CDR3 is TGTGCCAGCAGCTCCGGGACAGTTTACACCTTC. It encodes CASSSGTVYTF.

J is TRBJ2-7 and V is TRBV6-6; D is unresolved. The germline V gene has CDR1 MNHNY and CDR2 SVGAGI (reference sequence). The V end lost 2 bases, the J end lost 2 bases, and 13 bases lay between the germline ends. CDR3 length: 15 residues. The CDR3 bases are TGTGCCAGCAGTTACCGCCCCGGGCCAACCTACGAGCAGTACTTC. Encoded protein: CASSYRPGPTYEQYF.

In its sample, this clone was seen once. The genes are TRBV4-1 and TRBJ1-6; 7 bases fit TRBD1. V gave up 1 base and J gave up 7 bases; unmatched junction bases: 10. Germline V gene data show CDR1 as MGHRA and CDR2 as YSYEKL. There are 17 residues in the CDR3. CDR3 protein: CASSQVSMGQQNSPLHF. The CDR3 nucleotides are TGCGCCAGCAGCCAAGTTTCTATGGGACAGCAGAATTCACCCCTCCACTTT.

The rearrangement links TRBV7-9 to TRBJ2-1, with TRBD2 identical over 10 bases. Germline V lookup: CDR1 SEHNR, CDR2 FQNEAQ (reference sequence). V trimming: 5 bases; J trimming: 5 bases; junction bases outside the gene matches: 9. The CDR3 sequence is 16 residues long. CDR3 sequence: CASSPGGSGRNNEQFF. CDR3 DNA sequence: TGTGCCAGCAGCCCCGGGGGTAGCGGGAGGAACAATGAGCAGTTCTTC.

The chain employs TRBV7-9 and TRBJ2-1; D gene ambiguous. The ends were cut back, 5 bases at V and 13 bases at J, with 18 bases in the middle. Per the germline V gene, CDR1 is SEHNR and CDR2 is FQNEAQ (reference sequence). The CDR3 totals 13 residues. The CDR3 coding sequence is TGTGCCAGCAGCGCCGGCGAGTCCTGGTTCCAGTTCTTC. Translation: CASSAGESWFQFF.

For the CDR3, the DNA is TGTGCCAGCAGCCCAGACAGGGCTGGGGCCAACGTCCTGACTTTC. Translation: CASSPDRAGANVLTF. This chain connects TRBV5-4 to TRBJ2-6; the match to TRBD1 covers 7 bases. The ends lost 4 bases at V and 2 bases at J; junction bases unmatched: 3. The V gene's germline CDR1 is SGHNT and CDR2 YYREEE (reference sequence). The CDR3 runs 15 residues.